This T cell receptor (beta chain) was captured by sequencing in a study of cytomegalovirus exposure and HLA in healthy donors. Study as a whole: In a previous analysis, 117 million unique TCR beta sequences were found from 150 million to 200 million T cells.

The CDR3 sequence is 13 residues long. Germline V gene sequence: CDR1 SQVTM, CDR2 ANQGSEA. The V end was cut by 5 bases, the J end by 0 bases, with 8 bases between. The PCR made use of 60 Vbeta and 13 Jbeta primers. Data came from immunoSEQ multiplex PCR; TCRdb stores just in-frame clones and leaves some out. The repertoire holds 150,000 to 200,000 clones, with around 80% as singletons. V and J are TRBV29-1 and TRBJ1-3; no definite D call. The sequence came from a female donor in good health and CMV-seronegative. Sequences were obtained from PBMCs. The CDR3 nucleotides read TGCAGCGTTCTATCGGGCTCTGGAAACACCATATATTTT. As protein: CSVLSGSGNTIYF.